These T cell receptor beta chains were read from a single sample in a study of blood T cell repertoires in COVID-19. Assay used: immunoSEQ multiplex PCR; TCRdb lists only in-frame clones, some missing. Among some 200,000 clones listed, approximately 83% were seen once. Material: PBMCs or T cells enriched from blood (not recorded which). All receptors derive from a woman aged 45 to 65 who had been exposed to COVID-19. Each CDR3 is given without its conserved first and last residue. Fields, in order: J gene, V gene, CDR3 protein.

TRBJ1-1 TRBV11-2 ASSFSGGLNTEAF
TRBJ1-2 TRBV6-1 ASSELRHITKDGYT
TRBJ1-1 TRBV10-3 AISEGGTGHDFSSAF
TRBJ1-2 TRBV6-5 ASTVGQANYGYT
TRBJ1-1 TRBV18 ASSRDSGNTEAF
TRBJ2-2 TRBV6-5 ASKLQGAIGELF
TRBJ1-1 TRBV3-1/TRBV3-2 ASSHLSRGNTEAF
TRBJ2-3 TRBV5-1 ASSLAGTDTQY
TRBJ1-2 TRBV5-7 ASSSAGTGNYGYT
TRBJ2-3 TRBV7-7 ASSLNHEGTDTQY
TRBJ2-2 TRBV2 ASSYRGFGTGELF
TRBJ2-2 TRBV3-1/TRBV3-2 ASSLQPGVWAGELF
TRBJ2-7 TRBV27 ASRTGVTNEQY
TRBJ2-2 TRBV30 AWSGTSGGGYTGELF
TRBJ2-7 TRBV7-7 ASSLTRLSIEQY
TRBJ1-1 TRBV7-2 ASSLAQGSWTEAF
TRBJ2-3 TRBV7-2 ASSGDSRGGDTQY
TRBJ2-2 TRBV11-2 ASTLLAGAGELF
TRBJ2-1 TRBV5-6 ASSEGRAYNEQF
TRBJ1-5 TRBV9 ASSPRGEGQPQH
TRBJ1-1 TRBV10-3 ATLVDTEAF
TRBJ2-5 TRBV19 ASTDSGGGETQY
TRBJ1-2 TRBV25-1 ASSESGGLHGYT
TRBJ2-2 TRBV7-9 ASSFQGGGQNANTGELF
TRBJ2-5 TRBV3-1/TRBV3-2 ASSLVSHPAGLPRWYKETQY
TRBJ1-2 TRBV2 ASSPGGTYGYT
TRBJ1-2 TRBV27 ASRLGSHYGYT
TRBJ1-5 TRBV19 ASETGTGGILYSNQPQH
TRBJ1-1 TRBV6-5 ASSYGGITEAF
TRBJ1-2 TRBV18 ASSKPWGRGDPGYT
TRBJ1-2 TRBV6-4 ASSDRGGGGYT
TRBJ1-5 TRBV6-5 ASSSIDRAGNQPQH
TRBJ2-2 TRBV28 ASIPTGAGRTGELF
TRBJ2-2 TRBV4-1 ASSQEKGSGGLNTGELF
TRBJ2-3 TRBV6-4 ASSRGTLPTDTQY
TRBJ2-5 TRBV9 ASSRGANQETQY
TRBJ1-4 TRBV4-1 ASSLARALNEKLF
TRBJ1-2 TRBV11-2 ASSSLGGNYGYT
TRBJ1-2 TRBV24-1 APGQGLLRYYGYT
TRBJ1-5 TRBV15 ATSREGTGIGFGNQPQH
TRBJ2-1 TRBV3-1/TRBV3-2 ASSQVADGNEQF
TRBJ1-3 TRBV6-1 ASSDGVSGNTIY
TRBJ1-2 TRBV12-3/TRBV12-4 ASSQQGGYGYT